This T cell receptor beta chain was identified in a study of chemoradiotherapy in HPV16-positive cancers. General observations from the study: The functional HPV-specific definition rests on just a couple of HPV16-positive patients. Candidate HPV-specific clones and E7-related TCR motifs grew in tumor during treatment.

Measured with immunoSEQ multiplex PCR; TCRdb has only the in-frame clones, and not every one. The sample has 9,500 to 15,000 clones, 77% seen once. Trimming took off 11 bases at V and 4 bases at J, with 20 bases between the two ends. In germline, CDR1 is SNHLY, CDR2 FYNNEI. CDR3 length equals 14 residues. In regard to this clone: Its antigen is still unknown.

The V gene is TRBV2, the J gene TRBJ1-2; D ambiguous. The receptor's source is a human donor with HPV-associated anogenital cancer. This specimen was collected from a patient who underwent chemoradiotherapy. The CDR3: CAYLDLRGVYGYTF. The CDR3 nucleotides are TGTGCCTATCTGGATTTGCGGGGTGTCTATGGCTACACCTTC.